This TCR beta chain was profiled in a study of CXCR3-negative and CXCR3-positive naive CD8 T cells. The study's findings and limits: Both naive subsets showed comparably high diversity, and memory CD8+ cells showed much lower diversity. Comparison of naive subsets found surface CD5 to be comparable, and TCR strength was inferred on the basis of TRB CDR3 properties.

The authors prepared UMI-labeled TRB cDNA libraries by 5' RACE. TCRdb reworked the 5' RACE reads into one entry per CDR3 protein, no DNA. This sample's table reports 100,000 to 150,000 distinct CDR3 sequences. The CDR3 contains 15 residues. Concerning this clonotype: The antigen is unknown.

This receptor was obtained from a human donor in good health. Some clones in this sample may be carry-over from other donors' samples. Sequenced material: naive CXCR3- CD8+ T cells from blood. Specified subset: CD45RO-CCR7+CD27+CD95- naive CD8+ T cells lacking CXCR3 (TNR3-). This chain uses TRBV12-3 or TRBV12-4 with TRBJ1-2. The CDR3 loop is CASSFGRATFYGYTF.